The rows below give T cell receptor beta chains drawn from one sample of a study of beta chain features in type 1 diabetes. The assay was immunoSEQ multiplex PCR, and TCRdb's table has in-frame clones only and misses some. The sample holds 300,000 to 450,000 clones, around 12% seen once. The material sequenced was naive CD4+ T cells from blood. These receptors were obtained from a man between 18 and 35 years old in good health. Both conserved end residues are part of each CDR3. A D gene is named only where the DNA matches it firmly. The size entry is marked missing in some rows and otherwise reads once, few, many or a size class.

size,V,D,J,CDR3,DNA
few,TRBV4-3,TRBD2,TRBJ2-7,CASSQEKTSGRQYF,TGCGCCAGCAGCCAAGAAAAGACTAGCGGGAGGCAGTACTTC
.,TRBV9,.,TRBJ1-1,CASSTGGTEAFF,TGTGCCAGCAGCACGGGGGGGACTGAAGCTTTCTTT
.,TRBV29-1,.,TRBJ1-2,CSVAGHSNYGYTF,TGCAGCGTTGCGGGACACTCGAACTATGGCTACACCTTC
few,TRBV28,.,TRBJ2-7,CASSIRSYEQYF,TGTGCCAGCAGTATTCGGTCCTACGAGCAGTACTTC
.,TRBV15,TRBD1,TRBJ2-5,CATSRTGIQETQYF,TGTGCCACCAGCAGGACAGGGATCCAAGAGACCCAGTACTTC
few,TRBV7-2,.,TRBJ1-4,CASSLALSNEKLFF,TGTGCCAGCAGCTTAGCATTATCTAATGAAAAACTGTTTTTT
.,TRBV18,TRBD1,TRBJ1-2,CASSVQGASYGYTF,TGTGCCAGCTCAGTACAGGGGGCGAGCTATGGCTACACCTTC
few,TRBV9,.,TRBJ2-1,CASSVDPSDNEQFF,TGTGCCAGCAGCGTAGACCCTAGCGACAATGAGCAGTTCTTC
.,TRBV6-5,TRBD1,TRBJ2-3,CASRMGQGLTDTQYF,TGTGCCAGCAGAATGGGACAGGGTCTCACAGATACGCAGTATTTT
.,TRBV2,.,TRBJ1-5,CASSEAGRVQPQHF,TGTGCCAGCAGTGAAGCGGGTCGGGTCCAGCCCCAGCATTTT
.,TRBV25-1,.,TRBJ1-2,CASSDMRGYTF,TGTGCCAGCAGTGATATGAGGGGCTACACCTTC
few,TRBV5-6,TRBD2,TRBJ2-1,CASSLVASGSSYNEQFF,TGTGCCAGCAGCTTGGTGGCTAGCGGGAGCTCCTACAATGAGCAGTTCTTC
.,TRBV4-2,TRBD1,TRBJ2-6,CASSQDAGGSGANVLTF,TGTGCCAGCAGCCAAGATGCAGGGGGCTCTGGGGCCAACGTCCTGACTTTC
.,TRBV6-1,.,TRBJ1-5,CATLSGRFNQPQHF,TGTGCCACTCTGTCTGGCAGGTTCAATCAGCCCCAGCATTTT
.,TRBV6-1,TRBD2,TRBJ2-7,CASRLAGGDSYEQYF,TGTGCCAGCAGGCTAGCGGGGGGCGATTCCTACGAGCAGTACTTC
.,TRBV5-6,TRBD2,TRBJ2-5,CASSFGGRARETQYF,TGTGCCAGCAGCTTCGGTGGGAGGGCCCGAGAGACCCAGTACTTC
few,TRBV7-6,.,TRBJ1-2,CASSLAGRLAGGYTF,TGTGCCAGCAGCTTAGCGGGCCGTCTGGCGGGTGGCTACACCTTC
.,TRBV7-2,TRBD2,TRBJ2-1,CASSSLAGAGNEQFF,TGTGCCAGCAGCTCTCTAGCGGGAGCGGGAAATGAGCAGTTCTTC
few,TRBV18,.,TRBJ2-5,CASSPRGGSEETQYF,TGTGCCAGCTCACCACGGGGAGGCAGCGAAGAGACCCAGTACTTC
.,TRBV15,TRBD1,TRBJ1-4,CATSRDSGQGNEKLFF,TGTGCCACCAGCAGAGATTCCGGACAGGGAAATGAAAAACTGTTTTTT
.,TRBV5-1,TRBD2,TRBJ2-5,CASSLGSPAGVTQYF,TGCGCCAGCAGCTTGGGGAGTCCGGCGGGAGTTACTCAGTACTTC
few,TRBV9,.,TRBJ2-2,CASSVASSGVITGELFF,TGTGCCAGCAGCGTAGCTAGTTCAGGGGTGATCACCGGGGAGCTGTTTTTT
few,TRBV5-4,TRBD1,TRBJ2-1,CASSQVGQRYNEQFF,TGTGCCAGCAGCCAAGTGGGACAGAGGTACAATGAGCAGTTCTTC
few,TRBV5-1,.,TRBJ1-1,CASSVQAVNTEAFF,TGCGCCAGCAGCGTACAGGCGGTGAACACTGAAGCTTTCTTT
few,TRBV7-9,TRBD1,TRBJ2-3,CASSPNLQGPRTDTQYF,TGTGCCAGCAGCCCTAATCTACAGGGGCCCCGCACAGATACGCAGTATTTT
few,TRBV9,TRBD1,TRBJ2-5,CASSVESQGGQETQYF,TGTGCCAGCAGCGTAGAGTCACAGGGGGGTCAAGAGACCCAGTACTTC
few,TRBV6-5,TRBD2,TRBJ2-3,CASSYRGGRTDTQYF,TGTGCCAGCAGTTACAGGGGAGGGAGGACAGATACGCAGTATTTT
.,TRBV28,.,TRBJ2-7,CASSLEGALYEQYF,TGTGCCAGCAGTTTAGAAGGGGCTCTATACGAGCAGTACTTC
few,TRBV7-2,.,TRBJ2-7,CASSLAVGLSYEQYF,TGTGCCAGCAGCTTAGCGGTTGGCCTCAGCTACGAGCAGTACTTC
.,TRBV7-2,TRBD1,TRBJ1-1,CASSFTGGRWNTEAFF,TGTGCCAGCAGTTTTACAGGGGGCCGTTGGAACACTGAAGCTTTCTTT
.,TRBV2,TRBD2,TRBJ2-1,CARTSGSSYNEQFF,TGTGCCAGAACTAGCGGAAGCTCCTACAATGAGCAGTTCTTC
.,TRBV7-9,TRBD2,TRBJ2-3,CASSSSLAVSTDTQYF,TGTGCCAGCAGCTCGTCCCTAGCGGTTAGCACAGATACGCAGTATTTT
few,TRBV4-3,.,TRBJ2-1,CASSQDGNRENEQFF,TGCGCCAGCAGCCAAGATGGGAACAGGGAAAATGAGCAGTTCTTC
few,TRBV20-1,.,TRBJ2-1,CSARVDEQFF,TGCAGTGCTAGAGTCGATGAGCAGTTCTTC
few,TRBV4-3,TRBD1,TRBJ1-2,CASSQVEDRGYGYTF,TGCGCCAGCAGCCAAGTTGAAGACAGGGGATATGGCTACACCTTC
.,TRBV5-4,TRBD1,TRBJ1-6,CASSKRPGQGMMSSPLHF,TGTGCCAGCAGCAAACGACCGGGACAGGGGATGATGAGTTCACCCCTCCACTTT
.,TRBV6-5,.,TRBJ1-2,CASSYGGSNYGYTF,TGTGCCAGCAGTTACGGCGGCAGCAACTATGGCTACACCTTC
.,TRBV18,.,TRBJ1-4,CASSTNTGTWARGTNEKLFF,TGTGCCAGCTCTACAAACACTGGAACGTGGGCCCGTGGAACTAATGAAAAACTGTTTTTT
.,TRBV9,.,TRBJ1-2,CASSPGSENSNYGYTF,TGTGCCAGCAGCCCGGGATCGGAAAACTCTAACTATGGCTACACCTTC
few,TRBV6-5,.,TRBJ2-5,CASYLAGQQETQYF,TGTGCCAGCTATCTGGCTGGCCAACAAGAGACCCAGTACTTC
few,TRBV19,.,TRBJ1-2,CASSIWQRNNYGYTF,TGTGCCAGTAGTATTTGGCAGCGGAATAACTATGGCTACACCTTC
.,TRBV21-1,.,TRBJ1-1,CASSKQGRAEAFF,TGTGCCAGCAGCAAACAAGGCAGGGCTGAAGCTTTCTTT
few,TRBV29-1,.,TRBJ1-4,CSGRRQVGEKLFF,TGCAGCGGTAGACGGCAGGTTGGTGAAAAACTGTTTTTT
.,TRBV7-2,TRBD1,TRBJ1-5,CASSRDRDQPQHF,TGTGCCAGCAGCCGGGACAGGGATCAGCCCCAGCATTTT
.,TRBV2,.,TRBJ1-5,CATTPGGRNQPQHF,TGTGCCACCACCCCCGGGGGGAGGAATCAGCCCCAGCATTTT
few,TRBV7-2,TRBD1,TRBJ2-7,CASSLARGTGGYEQYF,TGTGCCAGCAGCTTAGCGAGGGGGACAGGGGGCTACGAGCAGTACTTC
.,TRBV4-2,.,TRBJ2-7,CASSPQRASSELSEQYF,TGTGCCAGCAGCCCCCAAAGGGCCTCTAGCGAGCTAAGCGAGCAGTACTTC
.,TRBV5-1,.,TRBJ2-7,CASSSGRAQAEQYF,TGCGCCAGCAGCTCTGGACGGGCACAGGCCGAGCAGTACTTC
few,TRBV5-6,.,TRBJ2-7,CASSLRDEQYF,TGTGCCAGCAGCTTGCGAGACGAGCAGTACTTC
.,TRBV19,TRBD1,TRBJ1-4,CASRRQGIEKLFF,TGTGCCAGTAGGAGACAGGGGATTGAAAAACTGTTTTTT
few,TRBV7-2,TRBD1,TRBJ2-5,CASSRQGLRETQYF,TGTGCCAGCAGCCGACAGGGGCTCCGAGAGACCCAGTACTTC
.,TRBV28,.,TRBJ2-3,CASSLSPSRPDTQYF,TGTGCCAGCAGTTTATCTCCGTCGAGGCCAGATACGCAGTATTTT
.,TRBV7-2,.,TRBJ2-5,CASSLLGGGPVLSQETQYF,TGTGCCAGCAGCCTTCTAGGGGGTGGGCCGGTCCTTTCCCAAGAGACCCAGTACTTC
once,TRBV6-5,.,TRBJ2-1,CASSDRPSYNEQFF,TGTGCCAGCAGTGACAGGCCTTCTTACAATGAGCAGTTCTTC
few,TRBV28,TRBD2,TRBJ2-1,CASTPLGAGGLDEQFF,TGTGCCAGCACCCCCCTTGGGGCGGGAGGACTCGATGAGCAGTTCTTC
.,TRBV2,.,TRBJ1-2,CASSLYSPSGYTF,TGTGCCAGCAGTCTCTATTCGCCCTCTGGCTACACCTTC
few,TRBV30,.,TRBJ2-1,CAWLGGPYNEQFF,TGTGCCTGGTTGGGGGGGCCCTACAATGAGCAGTTCTTC
.,TRBV28,.,TRBJ2-3,CASSPGGYTDTQYF,TGTGCCAGCAGTCCAGGGGGGTACACAGATACGCAGTATTTT
.,TRBV7-6,.,TRBJ2-1,CASWLRRRTSYNEQFF,TGTGCCTCTTGGCTAAGAAGGAGGACCTCCTACAATGAGCAGTTCTTC